This T cell receptor beta chain came from a study of blood T cells in healthy people across ages. Total RNA was extracted at no less than 5.5 micrograms per sample. With 6 bases clipped from V and 4 bases from J, the junction kept 11 bases outside the gene matches. The CDR3 is 15 amino acids. Germline V gene sequence: CDR1 MNHEY, CDR2 SMNVEV (reference sequence). The use of a sample-barcoded 5' primer and a J-beta primer mix characterized a second PCR of roughly 7 to 11 cycles. In TCRdb, the 5' RACE reads were re-called with MiXCR into one record per CDR3 protein. The data contain roughly 1.5 million distinct CDR3 sequences, 35% to 45% of them singletons.

This chain joins TRBV27 and TRBJ2-7; 8 nucleotides line up with TRBD2. This sequence originates from a woman under 30 in good health. Input material: blood. CDR3 in amino acids: CASRYSGVSPYEQYF. The CDR3 nucleotides read TGTGCCAGCAGATATAGCGGGGTTTCTCCTTACGAGCAGTACTTC.